This T cell receptor (beta chain) emerged from a study of T cells after yellow fever vaccination. Comment on this clonotype: The antigen is undetermined.

5'RACE template switching generated TCR cDNA, adding a universal primer site and UMIs. TCRdb used MiXCR to reprocess the 5' RACE reads, holding one entry per CDR3 protein. The table records a few hundred thousand distinct CDR3 sequences, 4.1% of them present only once. CDR3 length: 13 amino acids. V lost 0 bases, J lost 4 bases, and 7 bases lay in between. Germline V gene sequence: CDR1 SGHNT, CDR2 YYREEE (reference sequence). Whole-study results and caveats: The booster response re-showed most primary clones: around 97% CD4, around 87% CD8. A secondary response was less intense yet reached its peak sooner, at day 5 versus 15.

Here the sequenced sample was PBMCs, taken 5 days after the yellow fever booster vaccination. This sequence joins TRBV5-4 and TRBJ2-5, with no clear D. This sequence was found in a man aged 18-30 years who received the YFV17D yellow fever vaccine. This CDR3 is CASSLVPPETQYF. CDR3 nucleotides: TGTGCCAGCAGCTTGGTCCCACCAGAGACCCAGTACTTC.